The 28 T cell receptor beta chains listed next were all sequenced from one sample in a study of blood T cell repertoires in COVID-19. Sequencing was performed with immunoSEQ multiplex PCR; in TCRdb, only in-frame clones are kept and a portion is missing. The sample records 210,000 or so clones, 84% being singletons. The sequencing sample was made of peripheral blood. The receptor source for this set is an elderly woman with COVID-19, enrolled during active disease.

V is TRBV9 and J is TRBJ2-3; TRBD2 aligns across 14 bases. Germline V gene lookup returns CDR1 SGDLS and CDR2 YYNGEE. After removal of 0 bases from V and 3 bases from J, the junction contained 6 bases not matched to a gene. CDR3 length: 18 residues. CDR3 loop: CASSVETSGGDWTDTQYF. The DNA of the CDR3 is TGTGCCAGCAGCGTAGAGACTAGCGGGGGGGATTGGACAGATACGCAGTATTTT.

The sample holds a few counts of this clone. This rearrangement joins TRBV27 to TRBJ1-6; unclear D gene. CDR1 and CDR2 from the germline V gene are MNHEY and SMNVEV (reference sequence). V gave up 2 bases and J gave up 0 bases, with 8 bases separating them. This CDR3 has 16 residues. CDR3 sequence (DNA): TGTGCCAGCAGTTTACGCCCTAGCTCCTATAATTCACCCCTCCACTTT. Translating it yields CASSLRPSSYNSPLHF.

The V call is TRBV5-1, the J call TRBJ2-3, with TRBD2 matching 7 bases. CDR1 is SGHRS and CDR2 is YFSETQ in the germline V gene. The CDR3 consists of 16 residues. V shed 0 bases and J 6 bases; nucleotides not matched to a gene: 10. The CDR3 loop reads CASSLDGAGHGDTQYF. CDR3 sequence (DNA): TGCGCCAGCAGCTTGGATGGAGCGGGGCACGGGGATACGCAGTATTTT.

The V gene is TRBV5-1, the J gene TRBJ1-3, with D unclear. The CDR3 sequence is 14 residues long. Trimming took off 6 bases at V and 2 bases at J, with 12 bases between the two ends. Germline V gene lookup returns CDR1 SGHRS and CDR2 YFSETQ. The CDR3 DNA is TGCGCCAGCACATCCGGGTCGCCTGGAAACACCATATATTTT. It yields the protein CASTSGSPGNTIYF.

This clone has only a few counts. The V call is TRBV6-1, the J call TRBJ1-4; D ambiguous. Germline CDR1 reads MNHNS; CDR2 reads SASEGT. The V end lost 3 bases, the J end lost 1 base, and 6 bases lay between the germline ends. This CDR3 is built from 14 residues. The DNA of the CDR3 is TGTGCCAGCAGTGAGCGGGTAACTAATGAAAAACTGTTTTTT. This translates into CASSERVTNEKLFF.

The chain couples TRBV5-1 to TRBJ2-7; 7 bases agree with TRBD1. The germline V gene encodes CDR1 SGHRS and CDR2 YFSETQ. The CDR3 runs 14 residues. Unmatched junction bases numbered 4, after V lost 4 bases and J lost 0 bases. For the CDR3, the DNA is TGCGCCAGCAGCATGGGACAGAGCTCCTACGAGCAGTACTTC. Translating gives CASSMGQSSYEQYF.

This clone was seen at least ten times. The CDR3 nucleotides read TGTGCCAGCAGCCAGGACAGGGTGATCTCCTACGAGCAGTACTTC. Translation: CASSQDRVISYEQYF. The V and J genes are TRBV6-5 and TRBJ2-7, with 8 bases aligning to TRBD1. Germline V lookup: CDR1 MNHEY, CDR2 SVGAGI. The CDR3 is 15 residues long. J gave up 0 bases and V 6 bases, and 7 bases lay outside the gene matches.

This clone was counted only a few times. The V gene is TRBV28, the J gene TRBJ2-5, with 8 bases lining up with TRBD2. The CDR3 length is 15 residues. J gave up 0 bases and V 10 bases, and 10 bases lay outside the gene matches. Germline CDR1 reads MDHEN; CDR2 reads SYDVKM. This CDR3 is CATRSASGYQETQYF. In DNA form, the CDR3 reads TGTGCCACCAGATCAGCTAGCGGGTACCAAGAGACCCAGTACTTC.

This chain links TRBV5-1 with TRBJ1-6; 11 nucleotides line up with TRBD1. The germline CDR1 and CDR2 sequences are SGHRS and YFSETQ. CDR3 length equals 14 residues. J gave up 13 bases and V 4 bases, and 7 bases lay outside the gene matches. In DNA, the CDR3 is TGCGCCAGCAGCCCCGGGACAGGGGGGCAGCCCCTCCACTTT. Encoded protein: CASSPGTGGQPLHF. The full variable domain, rest sourced from reference TRBV5-1 and TRBJ1-6, is KAGVTQTPRYLIKTRGQQVTLSCSPISGHRSVSWYQQTPGQGLQFLFEYFSETQRNKGNFPGRFSGRQFSNSRSEMNVSTLELGDSALYLCASSPGTGGQPLHFGNGTRLTVT.

This clone was detected once. The chain recombines TRBV24-1 with TRBJ2-1, with 7 bases identical to TRBD2. The V segment lost 9 bases and the J segment 8 bases; nucleotides outside the gene matches: 9. CDR3 length equals 13 residues. Germline V gives CDR1 KGHDR, CDR2 SFDVKD. The CDR3 DNA follows: TGTGCCACCTCTTTTTCGGGAGGCCATGAGCAGTTCTTC. Amino acids: CATSFSGGHEQFF.

This clone was found a few times. This CDR3 is also generated by other DNA sequences in the sample. The chain recombines TRBV5-4 with TRBJ2-4, with D maybe TRBD2 (5 bases). With 2 bases removed from V and 8 bases from J, the gap between germline ends came to 20 bases. CDR1 and CDR2 from the germline V gene are SGHNT and YYREEE (reference sequence). The CDR3 contains 16 residues. The CDR3 bases are TGTGCCAGCAGCTTAGGACCGCGGGCAGGCAAGGACATTCAGTACTTC. As protein: CASSLGPRAGKDIQYF.

The genes are TRBV3-1 (or the pseudogene TRBV3-2) and TRBJ1-1; weak D call: TRBD1 (5 bases). The CDR3 extends over 14 amino acids. V lost 0 bases to trimming and J lost 5 bases, with 10 bases between them. Per the germline V gene, CDR1 is LGHDT and CDR2 is YNNKEL (reference sequence). CDR3 in amino acids: CASSQEQAGTEAFF. CDR3 in DNA: TGTGCCAGCAGCCAAGAACAGGCTGGGACTGAAGCTTTCTTT.

The chain uses TRBV27 and TRBJ2-1; 8 nucleotides agree with TRBD1. The germline V gene has CDR1 MNHEY and CDR2 SMNVEV (reference sequence). Trimming took 5 bases from V and 4 from J; bases not matched to a gene: 7. This CDR3 contains 15 residues. The CDR3 reads CASSNQGAQYNEQFF. In nucleotides, the CDR3 is TGTGCCAGCAGTAACCAGGGGGCGCAGTACAATGAGCAGTTCTTC.

The J gene is TRBJ2-1, the V gene TRBV20-1; 9 positions agree with TRBD2. The CDR3 is 15 amino acids. Germline CDR1 reads DFQATT; CDR2 reads SNEGSKA (reference sequence). With 3 bases clipped from V and 2 bases from J, the junction kept 5 bases outside the gene matches. Here the CDR3 reads CSASSSGVPYNEQFF. CDR3 nucleotides: TGCAGTGCTAGTTCTAGCGGGGTCCCCTACAATGAGCAGTTCTTC.

This clone was observed once. The chain is built from TRBV7-3 and TRBJ2-1; the D is unclear. Trimming took off 1 base at V and 8 bases at J, with 9 bases between the two ends. Germline V gene data show CDR1 as SGHTA and CDR2 as FQGTGA. This CDR3 contains 13 residues. CDR3 loop: CASSLSGPDEQFF. The CDR3 DNA reads TGTGCCAGCAGCTTAAGTGGGCCCGATGAGCAGTTCTTC.

V and J are TRBV18 and TRBJ2-1; 8 bases align to TRBD1. Trimming at V came to 3 bases and at J to 9 bases, leaving 4 bases not matched to a gene. CDR3 size: 13 residues. Germline CDR1 KGHSH, CDR2 LQKENI. CDR3 in DNA: TGTGCCAGCTCACCGGCAGGGGGCGGTGAGCAGTTCTTC. Translated: CASSPAGGGEQFF.

This clone appeared a few times. CDR3 DNA sequence: TGTGCCAGCAGCACACAGGGCGCAGGGGTTAACTATGGCTACACCTTC. This translates into CASSTQGAGVNYGYTF. The rearrangement uses TRBV6-2 or TRBV6-3 and TRBJ1-2; a weak D match, TRBD1 (6 bases). Germline V CDR1 and CDR2: MNHEY, SVGEGT. V lost 6 bases and J 1 base, leaving 18 bases between the germline ends. CDR3 length: 16 amino acids.

This sequence joins TRBV3-1 (or the pseudogene TRBV3-2) and TRBJ1-1; D is unresolved. Germline V gene sequence: CDR1 LGHDT, CDR2 YNNKEL (reference sequence). Trimming removed 3 bases from V and 2 bases from J, with 4 bases in between. This CDR3 region has 12 residues. The CDR3 reads CASSHFNTEAFF. CDR3 DNA: TGTGCCAGCAGCCACTTTAACACTGAAGCTTTCTTT.

V is TRBV5-1 and J is TRBJ1-1, with D possibly being TRBD1 (5 bases). This CDR3 has 15 amino acids. The germline gives CDR1 SGHRS, CDR2 YFSETQ. Trimming pared 5 bases from V and 2 bases from J, leaving 16 bases between. This chain's CDR3 is CASRFSTGTNTEAFF. In nucleotides, the CDR3 is TGCGCCAGCAGGTTCTCGACCGGGACTAACACTGAAGCTTTCTTT.

This chain uses TRBV5-6 with TRBJ1-3; D is ambiguous. CDR3 size: 14 residues. In germline, CDR1 is SGHDT, CDR2 YYEEEE. Trimming pared 3 bases from V and 4 bases from J, leaving 11 bases between. CDR3 in DNA: TGTGCCAGCAGCTGGAGGGCATCAGGAAACACCATATATTTT. It is translated as CASSWRASGNTIYF.

The gene calls are TRBV2 and TRBJ2-5, with 7 bases matching TRBD1. CDR1 and CDR2 from the germline V gene are SNHLY and FYNNEI. The J segment lost 5 bases and the V segment lost 7 bases, leaving 7 bases of the junction unmatched. This CDR3 spans 13 amino acids. In DNA, the CDR3 is TGTGCCAGCAATGGAAGGGGGCTGGAGACCCAGTACTTC. It is translated as CASNGRGLETQYF.

Notes on this clone: Additional DNA sequences in this sample encode the identical CDR3. The chain employs TRBV5-1 and TRBJ2-3, with 8 bases lining up with TRBD2. V was pared by 0 bases and J by 0 bases, with 0 bases of the junction left unmatched. The CDR3 contains 15 residues. Per germline, CDR1 SGHRS and CDR2 YFSETQ. CDR3 loop: CASSLAGGSTDTQYF. The DNA of the CDR3 is TGCGCCAGCAGCTTGGCGGGAGGGAGCACAGATACGCAGTATTTT.

This clone occurred once. The rearrangement links TRBV5-1 to TRBJ2-2; D gene uncertain. The CDR3 spans 14 residues. Per the germline V gene, CDR1 is SGHRS and CDR2 is YFSETQ. V was cut by 4 bases and J by 6 bases, with 13 bases left in between. CDR3 nucleotide sequence: TGCGCCAGCAGCCAACAACAGCTTCCCGGGGAGCTGTTTTTT. Its translation is CASSQQQLPGELFF.

The CDR3 protein is CASSQGAQREKLFF. DNA of the CDR3: TGCGCCAGCAGCCAGGGGGCTCAACGGGAAAAACTGTTTTTT. The J gene is TRBJ1-4, the V gene TRBV4-1, with a weak D call TRBD1 (6 bases). Germline V gives CDR1 MGHRA, CDR2 YSYEKL. Trimming took 3 bases from V and 8 from J, leaving 13 bases between them. The CDR3 contains 14 residues.

In this sample, this clone turned up once. The chain uses TRBV18 and TRBJ2-1; D remains unclear. The length of the CDR3 is 13 residues. The ends were cut back, 2 bases at V and 5 bases at J, with 7 bases in the middle. Germline CDR1 KGHSH, CDR2 LQKENI. The CDR3 is CASSPITDNEQFF. CDR3 DNA: TGTGCCAGCTCACCAATCACTGACAATGAGCAGTTCTTC.

This chain uses TRBV10-3 with TRBJ2-3, with D possibly matching TRBD2 (5 bases). Trimming pared 5 bases from V and 2 bases from J, leaving 8 bases between. The CDR3 runs 13 residues. The V gene's germline CDR1 is ENHRY and CDR2 SYGVKD. This chain's CDR3 is CAISRENTDTQYF. The CDR3 DNA reads as TGTGCCATCAGTAGGGAGAACACAGATACGCAGTATTTT.

This clone was seen a few times. The chain links TRBV7-3 to TRBJ1-6, with D maybe TRBD1 (6 bases). Germline CDR1 is SGHTA and CDR2 is FQGTGA. Trimming pared 0 bases from V and 7 bases from J, leaving 10 bases between. This CDR3 region has 15 residues. This chain's CDR3 is CASSLTAGANSPLHF. CDR3 DNA: TGTGCCAGCAGCTTAACAGCAGGGGCCAATTCACCCCTCCACTTT.

The V call is TRBV28, the J call TRBJ2-7; D may be TRBD1 (6 bases). CDR3 length: 13 residues. In germline, CDR1 is MDHEN, CDR2 SYDVKM. V lost 10 bases to trimming and J lost 0 bases, with 13 bases between them. CDR3 in amino acids: CATRRTVSYEQYF. CDR3 bases: TGTGCCACCCGAAGGACAGTCTCCTACGAGCAGTACTTC.